Reported below is one TCR beta chain. These data are taken from a study of cytomegalovirus exposure and HLA in healthy donors. The CDR3 runs 13 residues. The V end was cut by 5 bases, the J end by 4 bases, with 9 bases between. Per the germline V gene, CDR1 is LNHDA and CDR2 is SQIVND (reference sequence). Using immunoSEQ multiplex PCR, the repertoire was profiled, and TCRdb retains in-frame clones only, with some absent. The sample holds 100,000 to 150,000 clones; 75% to 90% are singletons and the top ten take roughly 2%. This receptor was obtained from a woman aged 18-35 years in good health and CMV-seronegative. What was sequenced was PBMCs. V gene TRBV19 combines with J gene TRBJ2-1, with D possibly TRBD2 on 5 matching bases. The CDR3 region is CASSEEGYNEQFF. For the CDR3, the DNA is TGTGCCAGTAGTGAAGAGGGATACAATGAGCAGTTCTTC.